The TCR beta chain under discussion was sequenced for a study of cytomegalovirus exposure and HLA in healthy donors. With respect to this clone: No antigen is known for it.

This PCR relied on a set of 60 Vbeta primers and 13 Jbeta primers. Here immunoSEQ multiplex PCR was the method, and the copy in TCRdb shows in-frame clones only, minus some. The profile covers fewer than 80,000 clones, with roughly 80% appearing a single time and around a quarter taken by the ten largest. Notes on the study in general: Later work associated fewer than 20,000 TCR beta sequences with HLA alleles at 0.05 false discovery rate.

This sequence was found in a middle-aged woman in good health and CMV-seropositive. The sequenced material came from PBMCs.

The CDR3 is CASTNIGGGRTANTGELFF. The CDR3 coding sequence is TGTGCCAGTACCAATATAGGGGGCGGTCGGACAGCGAACACCGGGGAGCTGTTTTTT. The chain links TRBV19 to TRBJ2-2, with TRBD1 identical over 7 bases. The length of the CDR3 is 19 residues. Germline-derived CDR1 and CDR2 are LNHDA and SQIVND (reference sequence). With V trimmed by 7 bases and J by 0 bases, 17 bases remained unmatched.